This T cell receptor beta chain is drawn from a study of cytomegalovirus exposure and HLA in healthy donors. The PCR contained 60 Vbeta and 13 Jbeta primers. Here immunoSEQ multiplex PCR was the method, and the copy in TCRdb shows in-frame clones only, minus some. The table shows under 200,000 clones, with approximately 11% occurring only once. As regards this clone: Its antigen is unknown.

This CDR3 spans 15 amino acids. The trim removed 4 bases at V and 3 bases at J, leaving 7 bases unmatched. CDR1 SGHNT and CDR2 YYREEE come from the germline V gene (reference sequence). Study results and limitations: Some V segments, including TRBV6-2 and TRBV6-3, were excluded as indistinguishable.

Sequencing input: PBMCs. The TCR was taken from a man between 45 and 60 years old in good health and CMV-seropositive. V gene TRBV5-4 combines with J gene TRBJ2-7; TRBD1 matches 10 bases. The CDR3 DNA sequence: TGTGCCAGCAGCCTCCGGGACAGGGGAAACTACGAGCAGTACTTC. Its translation is CASSLRDRGNYEQYF.